This T cell receptor (beta chain) was captured in a study of blood T cell repertoires in COVID-19. Study background: Acute and convalescent COVID-19 samples came from the United States, Italy and Spain. Sample material is recorded as cDNA or gDNA derived from T cells, B-cell-depleted T cells, or PBMCs.

Per the study methods: Quantification of nucleated cells was approximated via reference gene primer amplification. Clones were read by immunoSEQ multiplex PCR, and TCRdb kept only the in-frame ones, dropping some. V and J calls and clone size are as listed in that table; D and trimming were resolved from the DNA. The sample has 39,000 or so clones, around 81% seen once. From germline, CDR1 is SEHNR and CDR2 FQNEAQ (reference sequence). This CDR3 has 16 residues. Trimming took off 5 bases at V and 3 bases at J, with 17 bases between the two ends. The chain links TRBV7-9 to TRBJ1-5; a weak D match, TRBD1 (5 bases). The source is a man aged 35-49 years with active or convalescent COVID-19. Sequences were obtained from peripheral blood. The CDR3 bases are TGTGCCAGCAGCCCCACGGGGGAACCGTACAATCAGCCCCAGCATTTT. Protein product: CASSPTGEPYNQPQHF.